These 3 T cell receptor beta chains came from one sample sequenced in a study of cytomegalovirus exposure and HLA in healthy donors. Use of 60 Vbeta and 13 Jbeta primers characterized the PCR. TCRdb's copy holds only in-frame clones and misses some; the assay was immunoSEQ multiplex PCR. The sample carries around 220,000 clones, 65% to 90% recorded once. The sequencing sample was made of PBMCs. These receptor sequences come from a girl aged 10 to 17 in good health and CMV-seronegative.

The chain uses TRBV28 and TRBJ1-2; 8 positions match TRBD1. The CDR3 totals 14 residues. Germline V gene sequence: CDR1 MDHEN, CDR2 SYDVKM. The J segment lost 8 bases and the V segment lost 1 base, leaving 6 bases of the junction unmatched. CDR3 nucleotides: TGTGCCAGCAGTTTATATCGACAGGGGAGGGGCTACACCTTC. This sequence encodes CASSLYRQGRGYTF.

This clone appeared once. CDR3 sequence reads: CASSDRDRAYEQYF. In DNA form, the CDR3 reads TGTGCCAGCAGTGACCGGGACAGGGCCTACGAGCAGTACTTC. The chain joins TRBV2 to TRBJ2-5; TRBD1 matches 9 bases. The better agreement between TRBJ2-7 and the DNA end casts doubt on the J call. The CDR3 is 14 amino acids. Germline V gene sequence: CDR1 SNHLY, CDR2 FYNNEI.

V and J are TRBV28 and TRBJ1-1; D is perhaps TRBD1 (5 bases). V shed 10 bases and J shed 11 bases, with 32 bases lying between them. Germline CDR1 and CDR2: MDHEN and SYDVKM. The CDR3 contains 16 residues. The CDR3 coding sequence is TGTGCCATCCAATCGGGGGGGTCAGAGGCACGACCGGGGGCTTTCTTT. It codes for CAIQSGGSEARPGAFF. The full variable domain, in which reference TRBV28 and TRBJ1-1 provide the parts outside the CDR3, is DVKVTQSSRYLVKRTGEKVFLECVQDMDHENMFWYRQDPGLGLRLIYFSYDVKMKEKGDIPEGYSVSREKKERFSLILESASTNQTSMYLCAIQSGGSEARPGAFFGQGTRLTVV.